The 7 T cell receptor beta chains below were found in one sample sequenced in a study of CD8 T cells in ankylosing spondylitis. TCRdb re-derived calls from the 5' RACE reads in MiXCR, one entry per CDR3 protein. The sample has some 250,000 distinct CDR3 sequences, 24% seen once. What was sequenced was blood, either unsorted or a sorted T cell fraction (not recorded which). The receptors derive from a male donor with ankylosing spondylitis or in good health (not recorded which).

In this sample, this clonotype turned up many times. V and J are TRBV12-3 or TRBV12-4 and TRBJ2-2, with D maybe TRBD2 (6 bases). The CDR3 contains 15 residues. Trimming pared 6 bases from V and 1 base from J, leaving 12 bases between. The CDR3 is CASRAGRGNTGELFF. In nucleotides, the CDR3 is TGTGCCAGCAGGGCGGGACGAGGGAACACCGGGGAGCTGTTTTTT.

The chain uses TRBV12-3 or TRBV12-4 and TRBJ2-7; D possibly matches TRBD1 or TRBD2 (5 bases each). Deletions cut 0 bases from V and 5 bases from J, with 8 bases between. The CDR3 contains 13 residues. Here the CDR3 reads CASSLAGVNEQYF. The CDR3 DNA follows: TGTGCCAGCAGTTTAGCGGGGGTCAACGAGCAGTACTTC.

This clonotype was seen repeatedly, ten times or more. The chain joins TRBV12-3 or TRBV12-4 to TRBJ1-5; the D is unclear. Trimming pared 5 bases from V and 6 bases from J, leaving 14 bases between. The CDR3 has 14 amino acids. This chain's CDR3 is CASSPLLESQPQHF. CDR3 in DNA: TGTGCCAGCAGTCCCCTCCTGGAGTCTCAGCCCCAGCATTTT.

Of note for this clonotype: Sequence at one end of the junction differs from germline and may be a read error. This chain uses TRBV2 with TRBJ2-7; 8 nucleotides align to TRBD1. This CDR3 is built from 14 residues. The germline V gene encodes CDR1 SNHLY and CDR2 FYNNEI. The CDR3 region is CASREGQGLPEQYF. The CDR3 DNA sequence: TGTGCCAGCAGAGAAGGACAGGGCCTCCCCGAGCAGTACTTC.

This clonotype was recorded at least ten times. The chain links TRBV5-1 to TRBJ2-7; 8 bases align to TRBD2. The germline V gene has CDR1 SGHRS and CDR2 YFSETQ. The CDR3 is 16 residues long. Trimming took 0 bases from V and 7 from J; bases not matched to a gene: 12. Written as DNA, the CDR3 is TGCGCCAGCAGCTTGGCCAAGGTAGCGGGGCCAGAGGAGCAGTACTTC. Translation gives CASSLAKVAGPEEQYF. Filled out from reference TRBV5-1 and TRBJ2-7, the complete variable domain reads KAGVTQTPRYLIKTRGQQVTLSCSPISGHRSVSWYQQTPGQGLQFLFEYFSETQRNKGNFPGRFSGRQFSNSRSEMNVSTLELGDSALYLCASSLAKVAGPEEQYFGPGTRLTVT.

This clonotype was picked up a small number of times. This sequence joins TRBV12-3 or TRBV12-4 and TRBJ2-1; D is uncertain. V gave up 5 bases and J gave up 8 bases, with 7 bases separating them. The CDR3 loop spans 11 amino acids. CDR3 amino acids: CASSRFDEQFF. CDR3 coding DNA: TGTGCCAGCAGTCGATTCGATGAGCAGTTCTTC.

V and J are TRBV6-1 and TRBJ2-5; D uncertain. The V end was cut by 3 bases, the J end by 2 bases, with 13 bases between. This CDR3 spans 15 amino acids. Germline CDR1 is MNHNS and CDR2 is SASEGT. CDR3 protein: CASSETSELQETQYF. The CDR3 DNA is TGTGCCAGCAGTGAGACTTCAGAATTACAAGAGACCCAGTACTTC.